The clone carrying this T cell receptor beta chain has a single count. Assay used: immunoSEQ multiplex PCR; TCRdb lists only in-frame clones, some missing. The data contain around 100,000 clones, approximately 90% of them singletons. The sample comes from a study of OX40 agonist ivuxolimab in advanced cancers. This CDR3 is built from 15 residues. Per the germline V gene, CDR1 is LNHDA and CDR2 is SQIVND (reference sequence). Trimming removed 5 bases at V and 0 bases at J, with 10 bases between. The V and J genes are TRBV19 and TRBJ2-2, with a possible D match to TRBD2 (5 bases). The receptor was isolated from an adult with an advanced solid tumor such as melanoma, head and neck, liver or kidney cancer. The sample consisted of CD4+ or CD8+ T cells sorted from blood, taken in a trial of the OX40 agonist ivuxolimab. DNA of the CDR3: TGTGCCAGTAGTCCCGGGGATGCGAACACCGGGGAGCTGTTTTTT. The encoded protein is CASSPGDANTGELFF. Full variable domain (rest looked up from reference TRBV19 and TRBJ2-2): DGGITQSPKYLFRKEGQNVTLSCEQNLNHDAMYWYRQDPGQGLRLIYYSQIVNDFQKGDIAEGYSVSREKKESFPLTVTSAQKNPTAFYLCASSPGDANTGELFFGEGSRLTVL.